Presented here are 8 T cell receptor beta chains from one specimen sequenced in a study of T cells in Graves' hyperthyroidism and ophthalmopathy. Amplified regions were TCR beta CDR3 sequences from RNA transcripts. The HTBI primer set was used in a first-round RT-PCR of the TCR CDR3. TCRdb independently ran MiXCR on the multiplex PCR reads; one entry per CDR3 protein. The table lists about 640,000 distinct CDR3 sequences, 20% to 25% of them singletons. What was sequenced was blood. The receptors here all came from a man aged 25-45 years with Graves' ophthalmopathy.

This clonotype was counted many times. V usage is TRBV5-1 and J usage is TRBJ2-3, with a tentative D call TRBD1 (5 bases). The V gene's germline CDR1 is SGHRS and CDR2 YFSETQ. V lost 0 bases to trimming and J lost 2 bases, with 10 bases between them. The CDR3 sequence is 15 residues long. The CDR3 loop reads CASSLARGDTDTQYF. CDR3 nucleotides: TGCGCCAGCAGCTTGGCTAGGGGTGACACAGATACGCAGTATTTT.

The table lists this clonotype with many counts. This chain links TRBV7-3 with TRBJ2-5; no clear D. The V end lost 0 bases, the J end lost 3 bases, and 8 bases lay between the germline ends. Germline V gene data show CDR1 as SGHTA and CDR2 as FQGTGA. The CDR3 runs to 14 residues. The DNA of the CDR3 is TGTGCCAGCAGCTTAACGGGTAACGAAGAGACCCAGTACTTC. This sequence encodes CASSLTGNEETQYF. The variable domain in full, completed from reference TRBV7-3 and TRBJ2-5, reads GAGVSQTPSNKVTEKGKYVELRCDPISGHTALYWYRQSLGQGPEFLIYFQGTGAADDSGLPNDRFFAVRPEGSVSTLKIQRTERGDSAVYLCASSLTGNEETQYFGPGTRLLVL.

This clonotype was seen many times. The V call is TRBV24-1, the J call TRBJ2-3; D perhaps matches TRBD2 (6 bases). V lost 3 bases to trimming and J lost 7 bases, with 13 bases between them. The CDR3 loop spans 14 amino acids. CDR1 is KGHDR, CDR2 SFDVKD, per germline. This chain's CDR3 is CATSDVGTFNTQYF. CDR3 in DNA: TGTGCCACCAGTGATGTCGGGACTTTCAATACGCAGTATTTT.

In its sample, this clonotype was seen a few times. The chain links TRBV3-1 to TRBJ2-5; 10 bases fit TRBD2. The CDR3 extends over 15 amino acids. CDR1 and CDR2 from the germline V gene are LGHDT and YNNKEL (reference sequence). J lost 8 bases, V lost 3 bases, and 9 bases had no gene match. The DNA of the CDR3 is TGTGCCAGCAGCCATCCGGTAGCGGGGGGTGAAACCCAGTACTTC. Translated, it gives CASSHPVAGGETQYF.

This rearrangement joins TRBV7-9 to TRBJ2-7; D is perhaps TRBD1 or TRBD2 (5 bases each). The CDR3 runs 15 residues. Deletions cut 5 bases from V and 4 bases from J, with 18 bases between. Germline CDR1 is SEHNR and CDR2 is FQNEAQ (reference sequence). Here the CDR3 DNA reads TGTGCCAGCAGCCCGACCGGGGCGGGCCTATACGAGCAGTACTTC. Protein sequence: CASSPTGAGLYEQYF.

The genes are TRBV6-5 and TRBJ2-2; TRBD1 is a possible D gene (6 bases). The CDR3 sequence is 14 residues long. CDR1 and CDR2 (germline): MNHEY, SVGAGI. The germline V and J ends were trimmed by 0 bases and 7 bases, with 9 bases remaining between them. The CDR3 here is CASSYSSGVGELFF. CDR3 nucleotide sequence: TGTGCCAGCAGTTACTCGTCAGGGGTCGGGGAGCTGTTTTTT.

The chain carries TRBV18 and TRBJ2-7; D is undetermined. CDR3 length: 14 residues. Germline V gene data show CDR1 as KGHSH and CDR2 as LQKENI. V was clipped by 2 bases and J by 4 bases, with 12 bases between them. Here the CDR3 reads CASSPSSSLYEQYF. As DNA, the CDR3 is TGTGCCAGCTCACCAAGTAGCTCCCTGTACGAGCAGTACTTC.

CDR3 nucleotide sequence: TGTGCCAGCAGTTACTCGGGGCTCAATGGCTATGGCTACACCTTC. This translates into CASSYSGLNGYGYTF. This chain uses TRBV6-6 with TRBJ1-2; a weak D match, TRBD1 (5 bases). Germline-derived CDR1 and CDR2 are MNHNY and SVGAGI (reference sequence). The CDR3 is 15 residues long. Between the trimmed V and J ends, which lost 0 bases and 4 bases, there was a span of 12 bases.